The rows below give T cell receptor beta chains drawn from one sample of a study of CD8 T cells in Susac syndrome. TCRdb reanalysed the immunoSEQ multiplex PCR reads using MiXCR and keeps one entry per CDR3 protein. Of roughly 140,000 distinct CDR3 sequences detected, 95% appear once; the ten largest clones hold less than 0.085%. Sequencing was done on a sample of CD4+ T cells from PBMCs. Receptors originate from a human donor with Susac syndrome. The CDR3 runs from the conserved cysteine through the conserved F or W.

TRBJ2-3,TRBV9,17,CASSPPWTSGGTDTQYF
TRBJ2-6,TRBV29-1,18,CSAAKPGQGPAGANVLTF
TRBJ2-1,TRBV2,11,CASSDGPSKFF
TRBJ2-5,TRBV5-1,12,CASSHRTETQYF
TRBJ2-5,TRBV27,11,CASSDQETQYF
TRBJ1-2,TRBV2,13,CASSIDRQYGYTF
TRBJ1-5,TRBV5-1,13,CASSIGQNEPQHF
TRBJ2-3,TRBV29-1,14,CSVEVSHGRDTQYF
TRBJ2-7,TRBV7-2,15,CASSPRRPGSYEQYF
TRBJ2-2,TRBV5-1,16,CASSLVAGDFSGELFF
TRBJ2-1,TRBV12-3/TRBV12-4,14,CASTHEALYNEQFF
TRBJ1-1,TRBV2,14,CASSGQQRNTEAFF
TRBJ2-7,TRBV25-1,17,CASRGLSPSWAPHEQYF
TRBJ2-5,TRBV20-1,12,CSAVGVVETQYF
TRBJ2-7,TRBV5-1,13,CASSLIQGHEQYF
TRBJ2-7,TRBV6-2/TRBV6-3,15,CASSRLGLAGGEQYF
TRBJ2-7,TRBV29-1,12,CSVAGGTYEQYF
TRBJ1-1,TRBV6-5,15,CASSYSSQKNTEAFF
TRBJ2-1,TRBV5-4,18,CASSSFGTSGSSYNEQFF
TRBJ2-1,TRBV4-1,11,CASSHYNEQFF
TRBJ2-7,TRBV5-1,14,CASSYGQAAYEQYF
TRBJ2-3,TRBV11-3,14,CASSHGLAEDTQYF
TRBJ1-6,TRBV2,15,CASRKESSYNSPLHF
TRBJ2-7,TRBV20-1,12,CSATGMVSEQYF
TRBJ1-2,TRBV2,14,CASSAIQGIDGYTF
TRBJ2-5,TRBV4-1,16,CASSQPTSGRVETQYF
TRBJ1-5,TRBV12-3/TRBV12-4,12,CATRSSNQPQHF
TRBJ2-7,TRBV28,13,CASIQGYPYEQYF
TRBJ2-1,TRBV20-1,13,CSAGLSSYNEQFF
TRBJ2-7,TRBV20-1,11,CSTPRGGEQYF
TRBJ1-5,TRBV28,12,CASSFGFQPQHF
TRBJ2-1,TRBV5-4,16,CASSLGGDPLYNEQFF
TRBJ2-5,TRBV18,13,CASSPSDSRPQYF
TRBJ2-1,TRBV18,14,CASSFDRSYNEQFF
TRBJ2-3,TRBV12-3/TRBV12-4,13,CASRQTGADTQYF
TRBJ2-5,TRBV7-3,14,CASSLGPGQETQYF
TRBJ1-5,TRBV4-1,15,CASSQVMGVDQPQHF
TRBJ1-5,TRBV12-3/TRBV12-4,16,CASSLTRRTGKQPQHF
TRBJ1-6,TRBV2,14,CASSTGTANSPLHF
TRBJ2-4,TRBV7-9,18,CASSPQTRDRLAKNIQYF
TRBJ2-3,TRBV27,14,CASSPGLAADTQYF
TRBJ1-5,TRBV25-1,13,CASSGEGNQPQHF
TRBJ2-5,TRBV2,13,CASTGTVQETQYF
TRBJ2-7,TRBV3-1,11,CASMGMNEQYF
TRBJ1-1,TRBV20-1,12,CSAGQGVTEAFF
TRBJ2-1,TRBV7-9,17,CAARETGTSGRSNEQFF
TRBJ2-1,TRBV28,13,CASKTSGYNEQFF
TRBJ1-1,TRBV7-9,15,CASSFLTGGNTEAFF
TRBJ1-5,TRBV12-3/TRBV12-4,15,CASSLETLGNQPQHF
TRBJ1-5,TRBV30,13,CAWARGGLKPQHF
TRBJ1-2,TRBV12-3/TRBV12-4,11,CATTPFYGYTF
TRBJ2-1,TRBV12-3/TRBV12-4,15,CASSSLAGLGNEQFF
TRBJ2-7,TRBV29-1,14,CSAYGGTSSYEQYF
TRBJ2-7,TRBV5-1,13,CASSSGVTYEQYF
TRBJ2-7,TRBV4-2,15,CASSQGQGTSYEQYF
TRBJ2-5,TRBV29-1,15,CSVPQWPGGPETQYF
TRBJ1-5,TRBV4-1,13,CASSQVGGQPQHF
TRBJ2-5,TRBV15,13,CATSRDRRETQYF
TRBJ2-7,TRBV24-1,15,CATSDPGTGSSEQYF